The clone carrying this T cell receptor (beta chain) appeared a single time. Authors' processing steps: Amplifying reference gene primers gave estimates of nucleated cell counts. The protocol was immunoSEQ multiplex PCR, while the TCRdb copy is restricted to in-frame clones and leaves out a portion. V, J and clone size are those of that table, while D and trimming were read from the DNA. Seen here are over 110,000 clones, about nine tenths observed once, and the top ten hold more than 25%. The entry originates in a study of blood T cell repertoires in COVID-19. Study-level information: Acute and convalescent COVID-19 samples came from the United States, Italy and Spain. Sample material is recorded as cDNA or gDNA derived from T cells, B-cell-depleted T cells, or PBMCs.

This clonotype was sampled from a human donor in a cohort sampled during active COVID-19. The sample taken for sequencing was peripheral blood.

The CDR3 DNA sequence: TGTGCCAGCAGTGAGGACAGGGGGCTCGAGCAGTACTTC. Protein: CASSEDRGLEQYF. The rearrangement joins TRBV6-4 to TRBJ2-7; 11 bases are shared with TRBD1. From germline, CDR1 is MRHNA and CDR2 SNTAGT. This CDR3 has 13 amino acids. Trimming took 3 bases from V and 6 from J; bases not matched to a gene: 1.